This T cell receptor beta chain was identified in a study of Graves' ophthalmopathy and Graves' hyperthyroidism. Study-wide context: Peripheral blood was collected at initial diagnosis, before any treatment.

Someone took the PBMCs out of 9.5 to 10 ml of fresh peripheral blood. In this sample, this clonotype turned up many times. Trimming took 6 bases from V and 4 from J, leaving 18 bases between them. There are 15 residues in the CDR3. Germline CDR1 is MDHEN and CDR2 is SYDVKM. Amplification of the TCR beta CDR3 regions used RNA transcripts (as template). Amplification began with first-round RT-PCR using HTBI primers, then second-round multiplex PCR was performed. MiXCR was run by TCRdb on the multiplex PCR reads, yielding one entry per CDR3 protein. The sample holds 400,000 or so distinct CDR3 sequences; less than 20% are singletons and the top ten take approximately 7%.

This sequence was found in a woman aged 18 to 35 with stable Graves' hyperthyroidism. The gene calls are TRBV28 and TRBJ2-5, with D possibly matching TRBD1 (6 bases). Input material: peripheral blood. CDR3 nucleotide sequence: TGTGCCAGCAGCCTGCCCGGCAGGGGACGAGAGACCCAGTACTTC. Residues: CASSLPGRGRETQYF.